These 15 T cell receptor beta chains originate from one sample sequenced in a study of shared clonotypes between healthy human individuals. The data were produced by immunoSEQ multiplex PCR, yet TCRdb's version contains in-frame clones alone and is incomplete. The sample holds around 500,000 clones, around 80% seen once. What was sequenced was PBMCs. These receptors all come from a woman aged 40 to 55 in good health. Some clones in this sample may be carry-over from other donors' samples.

The genes are TRBV7-9 and TRBJ2-1, with 7 bases that match TRBD1. Losses at the gene ends were 3 bases for V and 2 bases for J; bases not matched to a gene: 1. This CDR3 is built from 14 residues. Germline lookup yields CDR1 SEHNR and CDR2 FQNEAQ (reference sequence). The CDR3 DNA reads as TGTGCCAGCAGCTTGCAGGGGGCCTACAATGAGCAGTTCTTC. Amino acid sequence: CASSLQGAYNEQFF.

About this clone itself: Other DNA sequences in the sample encode the same CDR3. This chain joins TRBV2 and TRBJ2-1; D not certain. Germline V lookup: CDR1 SNHLY, CDR2 FYNNEI. V dropped 3 bases and J dropped 3 bases, with 6 bases sitting between them. The CDR3 sequence is 13 residues long. CDR3 sequence: CASSEGVYNEQFF. The CDR3, as DNA: TGTGCCAGCAGTGAGGGTGTCTACAATGAGCAGTTCTTC.

The chain employs TRBV19 and TRBJ1-1; 8 bases line up with TRBD1. The germline V gene encodes CDR1 LNHDA and CDR2 SQIVND (reference sequence). The CDR3 has 14 residues. J lost 6 bases, V lost 4 bases, and 7 bases had no gene match. The CDR3 coding sequence is TGTGCCAGTAGTACCCTGGACAGGGTCCCTGAAGCTTTCTTT. Translation: CASSTLDRVPEAFF.

The chain's CDR3 is CASSFDGTYEQYF. In DNA, the CDR3 is TGTGCCAGCAGTTTCGACGGAACCTACGAGCAGTACTTC. The chain has TRBV27 and TRBJ2-7; unclear D gene. Germline CDR1 MNHEY, CDR2 SMNVEV (reference sequence). The CDR3 spans 13 residues. Trimming left V 3 bases short and J 2 bases short, with 8 bases between.

V usage is TRBV6-5 and J usage is TRBJ1-1, with D unclear. The V end lost 6 bases, the J end lost 1 base, and 12 bases lay between the germline ends. CDR1 is MNHEY and CDR2 is SVGAGI in the germline V gene. CDR3 length: 14 residues. CDR3: CASRLAGGNTEAFF. CDR3 bases: TGTGCCAGCAGACTGGCGGGCGGGAACACTGAAGCTTTCTTT.

This chain uses TRBV2 with TRBJ2-1, with 8 bases fitting TRBD1. Germline V lookup: CDR1 SNHLY, CDR2 FYNNEI. V was pared by 7 bases and J by 7 bases, with 9 bases of the junction left unmatched. The CDR3 is made up of 14 amino acids. CDR3 nucleotides: TGTGCCAGCAAAATCGGACAGGGTGGGAATGAGCAGTTCTTC. Translation gives CASKIGQGGNEQFF. Full variable domain (outside the CDR3, taken from reference TRBV2 and TRBJ2-1): EPEVTQTPSHQVTQMGQEVILRCVPISNHLYFYWYRQILGQKVEFLVSFYNNEISEKSEIFDDQFSVERPDGSNFTLKIRSTKLEDSAMYFCASKIGQGGNEQFFGPGTRLTVL.

The V gene is TRBV30, the J gene TRBJ2-5; possibly TRBD2 for D (7 bases). This CDR3 spans 15 amino acids. From germline, CDR1 is GTSNPN and CDR2 SVGIG (reference sequence). V was cut by 0 bases and J by 5 bases, with 16 bases left in between. CDR3 protein: CAWSVGGGVLETQYF. The DNA of the CDR3 is TGTGCCTGGAGTGTAGGGGGGGGAGTGTTGGAGACCCAGTACTTC.

CDR3 region: CASSLASSNEKLFF. In DNA form, the CDR3 reads TGTGCCAGCAGCTTGGCCTCGAGCAATGAAAAACTGTTTTTT. The chain has TRBV5-5 and TRBJ1-4; D is ambiguous. Between the trimmed V and J ends, which lost 0 bases and 5 bases, there was a span of 8 bases. CDR3 length: 14 amino acids. In germline, CDR1 is SGHKS, CDR2 YYEKEE (reference sequence).

The V gene is TRBV2, the J gene TRBJ2-1, with TRBD1 identical over 7 bases. CDR1 is SNHLY and CDR2 is FYNNEI in the germline V gene. The CDR3 has 14 residues. The trim removed 5 bases at V and 5 bases at J, leaving 6 bases unmatched. The DNA of the CDR3 is TGTGCCAGCAGTTCACAGGGGTCGGACAATGAGCAGTTCTTC. Its protein is CASSSQGSDNEQFF.

V usage is TRBV11-2 and J usage is TRBJ1-4; D remains ambiguous. Trimming took 8 bases from V and 5 from J, leaving 9 bases between them. Germline CDR1 is SGHAT and CDR2 is FQNNGV. This CDR3 has 12 residues. Here the CDR3 reads CASGRVNEKLFF. The CDR3 DNA follows: TGTGCCAGCGGGCGGGTGAATGAAAAACTGTTTTTT.

J is TRBJ2-1 and V is TRBV28; TRBD2 aligns across 10 bases. Losses at the gene ends were 4 bases for V and 7 bases for J; bases not matched to a gene: 7. The germline CDR1 and CDR2 sequences are MDHEN and SYDVKM. This CDR3 contains 15 residues. The CDR3 protein is CASSSPGLAVNEQFF. The CDR3 DNA sequence: TGTGCCAGCAGTTCCCCTGGACTAGCGGTTAATGAGCAGTTCTTC. Drawing the rest from reference TRBV28 and TRBJ2-1, the complete variable domain is DVKVTQSSRYLVKRTGEKVFLECVQDMDHENMFWYRQDPGLGLRLIYFSYDVKMKEKGDIPEGYSVSREKKERFSLILESASTNQTSMYLCASSSPGLAVNEQFFGPGTRLTVL.

This chain links TRBV28 with TRBJ2-7, with 10 bases aligning to TRBD1. The V segment lost 5 bases and the J segment 4 bases; nucleotides outside the gene matches: 8. Germline V lookup: CDR1 MDHEN, CDR2 SYDVKM. The CDR3 sequence is 15 residues long. Written as DNA, the CDR3 is TGTGCCAGCAGTCCGGGACAGGGGAAGGTTTACGAGCAGTACTTC. This gives the protein CASSPGQGKVYEQYF. Full variable domain (outside the CDR3, taken from reference TRBV28 and TRBJ2-7): DVKVTQSSRYLVKRTGEKVFLECVQDMDHENMFWYRQDPGLGLRLIYFSYDVKMKEKGDIPEGYSVSREKKERFSLILESASTNQTSMYLCASSPGQGKVYEQYFGPGTRLTVT.

The rearrangement uses TRBV28 and TRBJ1-3; a weak D match, TRBD1 (5 bases). In germline, CDR1 is MDHEN, CDR2 SYDVKM. V was trimmed by 6 bases and J by 0 bases, leaving 9 bases between them. The CDR3 spans 14 residues. The chain's CDR3 is CASRFGGSGNTIYF. In nucleotides, the CDR3 is TGTGCCAGCAGATTTGGGGGCTCTGGAAACACCATATATTTT.

This clone was recorded only once. The chain couples TRBV19 to TRBJ1-3, with 9 bases lining up with TRBD1. V shed 4 bases, J shed 2 bases, and the junction held 9 bases outside the gene matches. The CDR3 runs 17 residues. Germline values: CDR1 LNHDA, CDR2 SQIVND (reference sequence). The CDR3 coding sequence is TGTGCCAGTAGTACCATACGAGGGACAGGGCCTGGAAACACCATATATTTT. Amino acid sequence: CASSTIRGTGPGNTIYF.

The chain employs TRBV9 and TRBJ2-2; D ambiguous. CDR1 SGDLS and CDR2 YYNGEE come from the germline V gene. This CDR3 comprises 16 residues. V dropped 1 base and J dropped 0 bases, with 10 bases sitting between them. The CDR3 sequence: CASSVRPSANTGELFF. The CDR3 bases are TGTGCCAGCAGCGTAAGGCCCTCCGCGAACACCGGGGAGCTGTTTTTT.